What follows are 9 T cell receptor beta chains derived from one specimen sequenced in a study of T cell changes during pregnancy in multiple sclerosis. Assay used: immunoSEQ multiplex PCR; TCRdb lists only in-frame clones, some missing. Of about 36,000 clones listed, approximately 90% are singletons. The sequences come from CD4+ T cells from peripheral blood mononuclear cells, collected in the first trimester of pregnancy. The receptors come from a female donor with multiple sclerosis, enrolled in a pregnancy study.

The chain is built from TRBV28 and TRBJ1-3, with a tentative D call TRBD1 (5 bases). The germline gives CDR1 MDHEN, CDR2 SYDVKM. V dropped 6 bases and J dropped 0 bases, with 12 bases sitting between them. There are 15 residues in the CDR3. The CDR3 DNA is TGTGCCAGCAGGGCTCAGGGATACTCTGGAAACACCATATATTTT. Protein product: CASRAQGYSGNTIYF.

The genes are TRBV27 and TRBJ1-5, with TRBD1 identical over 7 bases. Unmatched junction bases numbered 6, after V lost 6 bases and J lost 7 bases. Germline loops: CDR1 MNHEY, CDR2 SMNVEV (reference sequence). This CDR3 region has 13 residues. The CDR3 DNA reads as TGTGCCAGCAGCCTCAGGGGGTACCAGCCCCAGCATTTT. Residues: CASSLRGYQPQHF.

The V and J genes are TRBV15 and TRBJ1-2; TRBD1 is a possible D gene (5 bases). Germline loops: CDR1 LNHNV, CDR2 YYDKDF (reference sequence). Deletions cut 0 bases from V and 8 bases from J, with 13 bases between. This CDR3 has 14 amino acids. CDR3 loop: CATSRDRVRSGYTF. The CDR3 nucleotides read TGTGCCACCAGCAGAGACAGGGTAAGGAGCGGCTACACCTTC.

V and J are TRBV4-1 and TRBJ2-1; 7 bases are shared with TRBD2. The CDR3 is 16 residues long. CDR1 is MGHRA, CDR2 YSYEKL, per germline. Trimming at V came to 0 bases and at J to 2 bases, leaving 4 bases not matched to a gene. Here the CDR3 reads CASSQDASGAYNEQFF. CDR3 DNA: TGCGCCAGCAGCCAAGACGCTAGCGGAGCCTACAATGAGCAGTTCTTC.

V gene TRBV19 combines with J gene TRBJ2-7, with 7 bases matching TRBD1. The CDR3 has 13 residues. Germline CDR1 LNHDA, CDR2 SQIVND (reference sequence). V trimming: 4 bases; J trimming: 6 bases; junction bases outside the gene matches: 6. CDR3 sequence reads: CASSNRGSLEQYF. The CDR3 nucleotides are TGTGCCAGTAGTAACAGGGGTAGCCTCGAGCAGTACTTC.

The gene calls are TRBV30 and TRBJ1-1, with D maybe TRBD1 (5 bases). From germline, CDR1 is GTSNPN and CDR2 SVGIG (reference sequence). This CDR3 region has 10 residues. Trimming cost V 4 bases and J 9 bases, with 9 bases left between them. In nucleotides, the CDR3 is TGTGCCTGGATTGACAGCCAAGCTTTCTTT. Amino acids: CAWIDSQAFF. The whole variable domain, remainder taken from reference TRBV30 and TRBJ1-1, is SQTIHQWPATLVQPVGSPLSLECTVEGTSNPNLYWYRQAAGRGLQLLFYSVGIGQISSEVPQNLSASRPQDRQFILSSKKLLLSDSGFYLCAWIDSQAFFGQGTRLTVV.

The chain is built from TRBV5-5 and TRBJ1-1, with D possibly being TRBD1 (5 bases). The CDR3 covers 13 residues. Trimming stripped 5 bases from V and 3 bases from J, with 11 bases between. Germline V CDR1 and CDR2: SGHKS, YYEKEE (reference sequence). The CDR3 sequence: CASSRTGDTEAFF. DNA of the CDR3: TGTGCCAGCAGTCGCACGGGGGACACTGAAGCTTTCTTT.

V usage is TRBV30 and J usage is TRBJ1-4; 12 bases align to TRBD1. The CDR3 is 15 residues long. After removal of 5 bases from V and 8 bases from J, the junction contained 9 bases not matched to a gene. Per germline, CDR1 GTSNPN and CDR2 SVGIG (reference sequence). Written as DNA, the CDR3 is TGTGCCTGGGGCGGGGGACAGGGGGCTTACGAAAAACTGTTTTTT. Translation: CAWGGGQGAYEKLFF.

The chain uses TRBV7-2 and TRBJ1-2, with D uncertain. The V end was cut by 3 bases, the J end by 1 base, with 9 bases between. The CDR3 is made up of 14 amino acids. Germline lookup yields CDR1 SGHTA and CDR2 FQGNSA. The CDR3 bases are TGTGCCAGCAGCTTTTCAGGAATTAACTATGGCTACACCTTC. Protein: CASSFSGINYGYTF.